The next 12 T cell receptor beta chains were all read from a single sample in a study of CD8+ T cells in alopecia areata. Specified treatment: oral pan-JAK inhibitor, 5-10 mg twice daily. Sequencing templates came from extracted RNA that was reverse transcribed into cDNA. Libraries were prepared by immunoSEQ multiplex PCR; TCRdb keeps only in-frame clonotypes and omits some of them. This table has about 250,000 clones, approximately 60% appearing once. The source material was CD4+ T cells sorted from blood, sampled around week 54, from a patient treated with tofacitinib. These receptors came from a human donor with alopecia areata.

The chain employs TRBV14 and TRBJ1-2; no firm D call. The CDR3 has 13 amino acids. Trimming removed 1 base at V and 0 bases at J, with 3 bases between. Germline CDR1 is SGHDN and CDR2 is FVKESK. The CDR3 region has the DNA TGTGCCAGCAGCCAAGTAGCTAACTATGGCTACACCTTC. Translation: CASSQVANYGYTF.

The V and J genes are TRBV4-3 and TRBJ1-4; D may be TRBD1 (5 bases). CDR3 size: 16 residues. V was clipped by 1 base and J by 3 bases, with 12 bases between them. CDR1 is LGHNA and CDR2 is YSLEER in the germline V gene. CDR3 amino acids: CASSQATGGSNEKLFF. The CDR3 bases are TGCGCCAGCAGCCAAGCCACGGGGGGGTCTAATGAAAAACTGTTTTTT.

The V call is TRBV9, the J call TRBJ1-2; D gene ambiguous. This CDR3 is built from 14 residues. V shed 0 bases and J shed 4 bases, with 10 bases lying between them. CDR1 SGDLS and CDR2 YYNGEE come from the germline V gene. CDR3 loop: CASSVGVGPYGYTF. The CDR3 DNA reads TGTGCCAGCAGCGTAGGGGTAGGCCCCTATGGCTACACCTTC.

The rearrangement uses TRBV30 and TRBJ1-1; 8 bases are shared with TRBD1. This CDR3 is 14 amino acids long. Germline V CDR1 and CDR2: GTSNPN, SVGIG (reference sequence). The J segment lost 5 bases and the V segment lost 0 bases, leaving 5 bases of the junction unmatched. DNA for the CDR3: TGTGCCTGGAGTGTGAACAGGGGGAGGACTGAAGCTTTCTTT. As protein: CAWSVNRGRTEAFF.

The chain couples TRBV25-1 to TRBJ2-3; TRBD1 might be the D (6 bases). The length of the CDR3 is 13 residues. V lost 5 bases to trimming and J lost 6 bases, with 12 bases between them. Germline V CDR1 and CDR2: MGHDK, SYGVNS. The CDR3 DNA follows: TGTGCCAGCAGTCAACAGGGTAGCGATACGCAGTATTTT. Its protein product is CASSQQGSDTQYF.

The chain combines TRBV6-5 with TRBJ1-6; D possibly corresponds to TRBD1 (5 bases). V was shortened by 10 bases and J by 0 bases, with 7 bases between the two germline ends. The V gene's germline CDR1 is MNHEY and CDR2 SVGAGI. CDR3 length: 13 amino acids. In DNA, the CDR3 is TGTGCCATCAGGGACTCCTATAATTCACCCCTCCACTTT. The encoded protein is CAIRDSYNSPLHF.

The J gene is TRBJ2-5, the V gene TRBV2, with D possibly TRBD2 on 5 matching bases. CDR1 and CDR2 (germline): SNHLY, FYNNEI. Trimming removed 5 bases from V and 1 base from J, with 5 bases in between. The CDR3 consists of 12 residues. In DNA, the CDR3 is TGTGCCAGCAGTCGGGGCCAAGAGACCCAGTACTTC. It specifies CASSRGQETQYF.

This clone has only one observation. The chain couples TRBV27 to TRBJ1-2; D remains unclear. This CDR3 has 14 amino acids. V lost 6 bases and J lost 7, with 18 bases in between. CDR1 is MNHEY and CDR2 is SMNVEV in the germline V gene (reference sequence). The CDR3 region is CASRPMEVGRGYTF. Here the CDR3 DNA reads TGTGCCAGCAGACCTATGGAAGTCGGACGTGGCTACACCTTC.

This chain links TRBV29-1 with TRBJ1-6; 8 nucleotides line up with TRBD1. The trim removed 6 bases at V and 9 bases at J, leaving 7 bases unmatched. The CDR3 loop spans 13 amino acids. In germline, CDR1 is SQVTM, CDR2 ANQGSEA. The chain's CDR3 is CSVAEDRVSPLHF. The CDR3 coding sequence is TGCAGCGTAGCCGAGGACAGGGTTTCACCCCTCCACTTT.

This clone was found a few times. The V and J genes are TRBV7-3 and TRBJ1-6; D is ambiguous. This CDR3 spans 15 amino acids. The germline CDR1 and CDR2 sequences are SGHTA and FQGTGA. Trimming shortened V by 3 bases and J by 6 bases, and 12 bases separated the two germline ends. DNA of the CDR3: TGTGCCAGCAGCTTCGACGGGCGGCTTAATTCACCCCTCCACTTT. Translation: CASSFDGRLNSPLHF.

This clone has just one count. Its ends do not fully match the called genes, so a read error is possible. Other DNA sequences in the same sample also yield this CDR3. The gene calls are TRBV30 and TRBJ2-6, with 7 bases matching TRBD1. CDR3 length equals 15 residues. Germline CDR1 is GTSNPN and CDR2 is SVGIG (reference sequence). CDR3: CAWSVIGNRGNVLTF. The CDR3 nucleotides read TGTGCTTGGAGTGTTATAGGGAACAGGGGAAACGTCCTGACTTTC.

This chain connects TRBV5-1 to TRBJ2-3; 7 positions match TRBD1. Trimming removed 7 bases from V and 4 bases from J; junction bases left unmatched: 9. The length of the CDR3 is 14 residues. Germline lookup yields CDR1 SGHRS and CDR2 YFSETQ. The CDR3 region is CASQRGTVPDTQYF. DNA for the CDR3: TGCGCCAGCCAAAGGGGGACAGTACCAGATACGCAGTATTTT.